One and the same sample provided the 4 T cell receptor beta chains below, sequenced in a study of T cell responses to AZD1222 COVID-19 vaccine. TCRdb keeps only in-frame clones here, not all; method: immunoSEQ multiplex PCR. Counted here are about 96,000 clones, about 93% occurring once; the ten biggest clones make up roughly 5%. Sequencing used peripheral blood, obtained on day 0 of MenACWY control vaccination. The receptors were sampled from an adult in good health.

This clone was observed a single time. The chain employs TRBV4-1 and TRBJ2-7; maybe TRBD2 (7 bases). The CDR3 is 15 residues long. CDR1 and CDR2 from the germline V gene are MGHRA and YSYEKL. Trimming removed 0 bases from V and 6 bases from J, with 15 bases in between. CDR3 in amino acids: CASSQDRPGGSEQYF. CDR3 DNA sequence: TGCGCCAGCAGCCAAGATCGACCGGGGGGCTCCGAGCAGTACTTC.

The chain recombines TRBV6-5 with TRBJ1-2, with D possibly matching TRBD1 (6 bases). Trimming removed 3 bases from V and 7 bases from J, with 15 bases in between. Germline loops: CDR1 MNHEY, CDR2 SVGAGI. This CDR3 has 14 residues. CDR3 in amino acids: CASSYTGIRGGYTF. CDR3 in DNA: TGTGCCAGCAGTTATACAGGGATTCGTGGTGGCTACACCTTC.

This clone showed up just a few times. This CDR3 is CASSYEARPNTEAFF. The CDR3 region has the DNA TGTGCCAGCAGTTACGAAGCAAGGCCGAACACTGAAGCTTTCTTT. The chain employs TRBV6-5 and TRBJ1-1, with D hard to call. The germline V gene has CDR1 MNHEY and CDR2 SVGAGI. V was pared by 2 bases and J by 1 base, with 11 bases between. This CDR3 comprises 15 residues.

V is TRBV12-3 or TRBV12-4 and J is TRBJ2-7, with 9 bases that match TRBD1. V shed 5 bases and J 5 bases; nucleotides not matched to a gene: 4. This CDR3 has 13 amino acids. Here the CDR3 DNA reads TGTGCCAGCAGTCGACAGGGGGTCCACGAGCAGTACTTC. It codes for CASSRQGVHEQYF.